Listed here is a single TCR beta chain. Its target is not known. Germline V lookup: CDR1 SGHNT, CDR2 YENEEA. Trimming took off 5 bases at V and 6 bases at J, with 12 bases between the two ends. This CDR3 is built from 13 residues. This specimen comes from a study of cytomegalovirus exposure and HLA in healthy donors. Study results and limitations: The study recorded 150 to 200 TCR beta chains that were cytomegalovirus-associated. Most TCR beta V segments were productive about 87% or about 30% of the time in an earlier analysis.

Primers for the PCR totalled 60 Vbeta and 13 Jbeta. Using immunoSEQ multiplex PCR, the repertoire was profiled, and TCRdb retains in-frame clones only, with some absent. The sample consists of 87,000 or so clones, around 64% of them appearing once. The rearrangement links TRBV11-3 to TRBJ2-3; D is perhaps TRBD1 (5 bases). Sequenced sample: PBMCs. This receptor was taken from a man between 60 and 70 years old in good health and CMV-seronegative. The CDR3 sequence: CASSTRQSDTQYF. CDR3 bases: TGTGCCAGCAGCACCCGACAGTCGGATACGCAGTATTTT.